These 6 T cell receptor beta chains originate from one sample sequenced in a study of vaccination effects on CD4 cells after COVID-19. Sequenced by immunoSEQ multiplex PCR; TCRdb stores in-frame clones only, minus some. The sample lists around 63,000 clones; approximately 71% were seen once. With the ViraFEST assay, the study expanded antigen-specific CD4+ T cells using viral peptide pools, then sequenced them. Cultured cells yielded isolated CD4+ T cells after 10 days. Negative nucleocapsid antibody tests before and after vaccination confirmed no previous SARS-CoV-2 infection. No cognate antigen is known for these TCRs. The specimen comprised CD4+ T cells from PBMCs cultured with HCoV-OC43 spike peptides, sampled before COVID-19 vaccination. This sample's subset: HCoV-OC43 spike overlapping peptide pool stimulation. The source of these receptors is a human donor who received a COVID-19 vaccine.

V and J are TRBV28 and TRBJ1-6; no definite D call. Germline CDR1 MDHEN, CDR2 SYDVKM. V was shortened by 5 bases and J by 6 bases, with 14 bases between the two germline ends. CDR3 length: 15 amino acids. The CDR3 region has the DNA TGTGCCAGCAGTCCCGTTGGGCAGCTTAATTCACCCCTCCACTTT. Translation gives CASSPVGQLNSPLHF.

The chain couples TRBV3-1 (or the pseudogene TRBV3-2) to TRBJ2-5, with TRBD1 matching 11 bases. The germline V gene has CDR1 LGHDT and CDR2 YNNKEL (reference sequence). J gave up 5 bases and V 4 bases, and 9 bases lay outside the gene matches. The CDR3 consists of 16 residues. CDR3 DNA: TGTGCCAGCAGCCCGCCGGGACAGGGGGTTGGGGAGACCCAGTACTTC. Translating it yields CASSPPGQGVGETQYF.

The V call is TRBV7-3, the J call TRBJ1-6, with D unresolved. Between the trimmed V and J ends, which lost 2 bases and 7 bases, there was a span of 3 bases. The CDR3 consists of 12 residues. CDR1 and CDR2 (germline): SGHTA, FQGTGA. The DNA of the CDR3 is TGTGCCAGCAGCTTAGAGAATTCACCCCTCCACTTT. It translates to CASSLENSPLHF.

J is TRBJ2-2 and V is TRBV11-3; possibly TRBD2 for D (6 bases). Between the trimmed V and J ends, which lost 1 base and 4 bases, there was a span of 19 bases. Germline V CDR1 and CDR2: SGHNT, YENEEA. CDR3 length: 18 residues. Written as DNA, the CDR3 is TGTGCCAGCAGCTTAGGGGGGTATGGACATAGCGGCACCGGGGAGCTGTTTTTT. This encodes CASSLGGYGHSGTGELFF.

The chain combines TRBV2 with TRBJ1-2; TRBD1 might be the D (6 bases). Trimming pared 4 bases from V and 4 bases from J, leaving 10 bases between. The CDR3 has 13 amino acids. The germline gives CDR1 SNHLY, CDR2 FYNNEI. The CDR3 DNA is TGTGCCAGCAGTGCCGGGACATCCTATGGCTACACCTTC. Protein sequence: CASSAGTSYGYTF.

The chain recombines TRBV5-1 with TRBJ2-3; the D gene is possibly TRBD1 (5 bases). This CDR3 spans 16 amino acids. Germline assignment: CDR1 SGHRS and CDR2 YFSETQ. Deletions cut 4 bases from V and 0 bases from J, with 15 bases between. CDR3 sequence (DNA): TGCGCCAGCAGCCGACTCCAAGGGGCTAGCACAGATACGCAGTATTTT. It yields the protein CASSRLQGASTDTQYF.